This T cell receptor (beta chain) appears in the sequencing data of a study of cytomegalovirus exposure and HLA in healthy donors. Study results and limitations: The study listed under 200 cytomegalovirus-associated TCR beta chains.

The germline CDR1 and CDR2 sequences are SGHRS and YFSETQ. This CDR3 contains 15 residues. With 7 bases clipped from V and 9 bases from J, the junction kept 16 bases outside the gene matches. This clone has just a few counts. Its antigen is as yet unknown. The PCR had 60 Vbeta and 13 Jbeta primers. Study processing details: The authors later counted about 80 million unique TCR beta chains, roughly 10 million of them shared. Profiled with immunoSEQ multiplex PCR; TCRdb holds only in-frame clones, not every one. The DNA gave D and trimming, while V, J and clone size come from that table. Altogether 140,000 to 150,000 clones are present, 65% to 80% being singletons, with the ten largest covering roughly 7.3%.

The V gene is TRBV5-1, the J gene TRBJ2-1, with TRBD1 identical over 7 bases. The sequenced material came from PBMCs. The TCR was taken from a man younger than 45 in good health and CMV-seronegative. The DNA for the CDR3 is TGCGCCAGCCACCAGGGGGACCAGATAATCAGTGAGCAGTTCTTC. It codes for CASHQGDQIISEQFF.